This passage covers 27 T cell receptor beta chains from one sample sequenced in a study of control samples from healthy donors and cancer patients. Assay used: immunoSEQ multiplex PCR; TCRdb lists only in-frame clones, some missing. Of approximately 65,000 clones detected, nearly 90% appear once; the ten largest clones hold under 20%. Input material: PBMCs. Source of these receptors: a man in his sixties with lung cancer.

The chain couples TRBV7-9 to TRBJ2-5, with a weak D call TRBD2 (7 bases). The length of the CDR3 is 17 residues. Trimming removed 5 bases from V and 2 bases from J, with 21 bases in between. CDR1 SEHNR and CDR2 FQNEAQ come from the germline V gene (reference sequence). The CDR3 coding sequence is TGTGCCAGCAGCCCCACCCGAGGGGGGGCTCGGCAAGAGACCCAGTACTTC. This translates into CASSPTRGGARQETQYF.

The rearrangement uses TRBV6-5 and TRBJ2-2; perhaps D is TRBD1 or TRBD2 (5 bases each). V lost 7 bases and J 1 base, leaving 13 bases between the germline ends. This CDR3 contains 15 residues. Germline-derived CDR1 and CDR2 are MNHEY and SVGAGI. CDR3 sequence (DNA): TGTGCCAGCACCGGGAATGGGGGGAACACCGGGGAGCTGTTTTTT. Its protein is CASTGNGGNTGELFF.

The CDR3 is CASSLARGGAYNEQFF. The CDR3 region has the DNA TGTGCCAGCAGCTTAGCGCGCGGGGGGGCTTACAATGAGCAGTTCTTC. The V gene is TRBV7-9, the J gene TRBJ2-1; TRBD2 matches at 9 bases. Germline lookup yields CDR1 SEHNR and CDR2 FQNEAQ (reference sequence). The V segment lost 0 bases and the J segment 4 bases; nucleotides outside the gene matches: 4. The CDR3 loop spans 16 amino acids. Together with reference TRBV7-9 and TRBJ2-1, the CDR3 gives the full variable domain: DTGVSQNPRHKITKRGQNVTFRCDPISEHNRLYWYRQTLGQGPEFLTYFQNEAQLEKSRLLSDRFSAERPKGSFSTLEIQRTEQGDSAMYLCASSLARGGAYNEQFFGPGTRLTVL.

This clone was seen only once. This chain connects TRBV3-1 (or the pseudogene TRBV3-2) to TRBJ2-7; D tentatively reads TRBD1 or TRBD2 (5 bases each). Germline CDR1 reads LGHDT; CDR2 reads YNNKEL (reference sequence). With 4 bases removed from V and 3 bases from J, the gap between germline ends came to 16 bases. This CDR3 region has 15 residues. The CDR3 sequence: CASSLGTGVVYEQYF. Written as DNA, the CDR3 is TGTGCCAGCAGCCTAGGGACGGGCGTCGTCTACGAGCAGTACTTC.

The chain uses TRBV30 and TRBJ1-5; no clear D gene. The CDR3 sequence is 13 residues long. V dropped 2 bases and J dropped 0 bases, with 5 bases sitting between them. CDR1 is GTSNPN and CDR2 is SVGIG in the germline V gene (reference sequence). In DNA form, the CDR3 reads TGTGCCTGGAGTAGATATAGCAATCAGCCCCAGCATTTT. Translating gives CAWSRYSNQPQHF.

The V gene is TRBV7-2, the J gene TRBJ2-1; D not certain. Trimming pared 3 bases from V and 10 bases from J, leaving 10 bases between. CDR1 and CDR2 (germline): SGHTA, FQGNSA. This CDR3 region has 12 residues. The CDR3 DNA reads as TGTGCCAGCAGCTTTACCACATCCGAGCAGTTCTTC. It yields the protein CASSFTTSEQFF.

The V gene is TRBV18, the J gene TRBJ1-3, with 12 bases that match TRBD1. The germline V gene has CDR1 KGHSH and CDR2 LQKENI. Trimming cost V 3 bases and J 5 bases; bases outside gene matches: 5. The CDR3 covers 16 residues. The CDR3 sequence is CASSPSGQGARNTIYF. CDR3 coding DNA: TGTGCCAGCTCACCTTCGGGACAGGGGGCACGAAACACCATATATTTT.

This chain uses TRBV30 with TRBJ2-3, with TRBD1 matching 9 bases. CDR3 length: 13 amino acids. The V and J ends lost 7 bases and 2 bases, in that order; junction bases with no gene match: 4. Per the germline V gene, CDR1 is GTSNPN and CDR2 is SVGIG (reference sequence). CDR3 region: CASRDRATDTQYF. The CDR3 DNA is TGTGCCTCCCGGGACAGGGCCACAGATACGCAGTATTTT.

V usage is TRBV10-3 and J usage is TRBJ2-7; weak D call: TRBD1 (7 bases). CDR1 and CDR2 from the germline V gene are ENHRY and SYGVKD. Trimming shortened V by 0 bases and J by 6 bases, and 21 bases separated the two germline ends. The CDR3 is 17 amino acids. The CDR3 bases are TGTGCCATCAGTGAGTCGGAGGAGGGGGCGCGCCGATCCGAGCAGTACTTC. Encoded protein: CAISESEEGARRSEQYF.

This chain uses TRBV4-1 with TRBJ1-4; D is perhaps TRBD1 (6 bases). Trimming removed 4 bases from V and 2 bases from J, with 14 bases in between. Germline V gives CDR1 MGHRA, CDR2 YSYEKL. This CDR3 has 16 residues. In DNA, the CDR3 is TGCGCCAGCAGCCCCTATAGAACAGGGACTAATGAAAAACTGTTTTTT. Translated, it gives CASSPYRTGTNEKLFF.

The chain links TRBV10-3 to TRBJ2-1; 8 positions match TRBD1. Trimming took 6 bases from V and 5 from J; bases not matched to a gene: 9. The CDR3 has 15 residues. Germline-derived CDR1 and CDR2 are ENHRY and SYGVKD. This chain's CDR3 is CAIRGAQGDHNEQFF. CDR3 DNA: TGTGCCATCAGGGGGGCACAGGGGGACCACAATGAGCAGTTCTTC.

The chain is built from TRBV12-3 or TRBV12-4 and TRBJ2-3, with TRBD1 as a possible D gene (6 bases). The CDR3 runs to 13 residues. Trimming stripped 5 bases from V and 5 bases from J, with 11 bases between. The CDR3 loop is CASSRGRGDTQYF. The CDR3 bases are TGTGCCAGCAGTCGGGGCAGGGGAGATACGCAGTATTTT.

The rearrangement joins TRBV15 to TRBJ2-1; TRBD2 matches at 8 bases. This CDR3 spans 14 amino acids. CDR1 is LNHNV and CDR2 is YYDKDF in the germline V gene (reference sequence). The junction had 1 base not matched to a gene; V was cut back by 5 bases and J by 1 base. The CDR3 sequence is CATSGGGSYNEQFF. The CDR3 region has the DNA TGTGCCACCAGCGGCGGGGGGTCCTACAATGAGCAGTTCTTC.

This clone has just one count. The rearrangement links TRBV6-6 to TRBJ2-3; 7 bases map to TRBD2. The J segment lost 2 bases and the V segment lost 5 bases, leaving 4 bases of the junction unmatched. Germline CDR1 reads MNHNY; CDR2 reads SVGAGI (reference sequence). This CDR3 has 14 residues. The CDR3 DNA is TGTGCCAGCAGTGGACGGGGGGACACAGATACGCAGTATTTT. Amino acid sequence: CASSGRGDTDTQYF.

The genes are TRBV27 and TRBJ1-4; the D gene is possibly TRBD1 (5 bases). Per the germline V gene, CDR1 is MNHEY and CDR2 is SMNVEV (reference sequence). The CDR3 extends over 15 amino acids. Trimming took 4 bases from V and 0 from J, leaving 9 bases between them. CDR3 in amino acids: CASSSQGATNEKLFF. The CDR3 coding sequence is TGTGCCAGCAGTTCTCAAGGGGCAACTAATGAAAAACTGTTTTTT.

In the case of this clone: Compared with germline, one end of the junction differs, possibly owing to a read error. This specimen includes other DNA sequences encoding the same CDR3. The chain carries TRBV6-5 and TRBJ1-5; 7 nucleotides match TRBD1. Germline V gives CDR1 MNHEY, CDR2 SVGAGI. CDR3 length: 15 amino acids. CDR3 region: CASSWTGYSNQPQHF. The CDR3 DNA is TGTGCCAGCAGTTGGACAGGATATAGCAACCAGCCCCAGCATTTT.

The genes are TRBV5-1 and TRBJ1-2; D is possibly TRBD1 (5 bases). Deletions cut 4 bases from V and 0 bases from J, with 25 bases between. The V gene's germline CDR1 is SGHRS and CDR2 YFSETQ. The CDR3 covers 19 residues. CDR3 amino acids: CASSPYPRDSQAPNYGYTF. CDR3 bases: TGCGCCAGCAGCCCGTATCCCCGGGACTCACAGGCTCCTAACTATGGCTACACCTTC.

The V gene is TRBV7-2, the J gene TRBJ1-6; the D gene is possibly TRBD1 (5 bases). The germline gives CDR1 SGHTA, CDR2 FQGNSA. This CDR3 region has 17 residues. The CDR3 loop is CAIIRGAGGSYNSPLHF. CDR3 sequence (DNA): TGTGCTATCATTAGAGGGGCAGGTGGTTCCTATAATTCACCCCTCCACTTT.

This sequence joins TRBV3-1 (or the pseudogene TRBV3-2) and TRBJ2-7; a possible D gene is TRBD2 (6 bases). The CDR3 has 14 residues. The V end lost 4 bases, the J end lost 9 bases, and 19 bases lay between the germline ends. The germline gives CDR1 LGHDT, CDR2 YNNKEL (reference sequence). The CDR3 region is CASSLGPSGGRQYV. The CDR3 region has the DNA TGTGCCAGCAGCCTGGGTCCGTCCGGGGGAAGGCAGTACGTC.

This clone was seen just once. V and J are TRBV11-3 and TRBJ2-3; no reliable D call. Trimming left V 2 bases short and J 2 bases short, with 5 bases between. Germline-derived CDR1 and CDR2 are SGHNT and YENEEA. The CDR3 is 13 amino acids. This CDR3 reads CASSLYVTDTQYF. The CDR3 nucleotides are TGTGCCAGCAGCTTATATGTCACAGATACGCAGTATTTT.

This chain joins TRBV6-1 and TRBJ2-4, with D unresolved. V was pared by 3 bases and J by 0 bases, with 12 bases between. The CDR3 has 16 residues. Germline CDR1 and CDR2: MNHNS and SASEGT. CDR3 amino acids: CASSEGWTVAKNIQYF. CDR3 sequence (DNA): TGTGCCAGCAGTGAGGGGTGGACGGTAGCCAAAAACATTCAGTACTTC.

V and J are TRBV10-1 and TRBJ1-1; D gene unclear. From germline, CDR1 is WNHNN and CDR2 SYGVQD (reference sequence). Trimming left V 0 bases short and J 3 bases short, with 17 bases between. The CDR3 contains 17 residues. The CDR3 nucleotides read TGCGCCAGCAGTGAGTCATCGGGAGCGGCCAGGCACACTGAAGCTTTCTTT. It codes for CASSESSGAARHTEAFF.

The CDR3 sequence is CASSLSRISHNEQFF. The CDR3 nucleotides are TGTGCCAGCAGTTTATCAAGAATCTCTCACAATGAGCAGTTCTTC. The chain recombines TRBV27 with TRBJ2-1, with no clear D. CDR1 is MNHEY, CDR2 SMNVEV, per germline (reference sequence). V shed 0 bases and J shed 5 bases, with 11 bases lying between them. This CDR3 contains 15 residues.

This chain uses TRBV5-1 with TRBJ2-2, with TRBD1 matching 7 bases. V dropped 7 bases and J dropped 3; count of bases not matched to a gene: 6. This CDR3 region has 14 residues. Per the germline V gene, CDR1 is SGHRS and CDR2 is YFSETQ. The CDR3 loop is CASGTGTDTGELFF. The CDR3 nucleotides read TGCGCCAGCGGAACGGGGACAGACACCGGGGAGCTGTTTTTT.

The rearrangement joins TRBV7-9 to TRBJ1-6; 8 positions match TRBD1. From germline, CDR1 is SEHNR and CDR2 FQNEAQ (reference sequence). V trimming: 5 bases; J trimming: 5 bases; junction bases outside the gene matches: 8. The CDR3 sequence is 16 residues long. The DNA for the CDR3 is TGTGCCAGCAGCCAGGACAGGGCCCCAGATAATTCACCCCTCCACTTT. Its protein product is CASSQDRAPDNSPLHF.

DNA for the CDR3: TGTGCCAGCAGTGCTCTAGCGGGGAATGGGGTGACCAAAAACATTCAGTACTTC. It is translated as CASSALAGNGVTKNIQYF. V gene TRBV6-1 combines with J gene TRBJ2-4; 9 positions agree with TRBD2. CDR3 size: 18 residues. Germline assignment: CDR1 MNHNS and CDR2 SASEGT. The J segment lost 2 bases and the V segment lost 4 bases, leaving 12 bases of the junction unmatched.

The V gene is TRBV9, the J gene TRBJ2-7; D not resolved. V dropped 0 bases and J dropped 0 bases, with 4 bases sitting between them. Germline CDR1 and CDR2: SGDLS and YYNGEE. CDR3 size: 13 residues. CDR3 bases: TGTGCCAGCAGCGTAGATATCTCCTACGAGCAGTACTTC. Protein sequence: CASSVDISYEQYF.